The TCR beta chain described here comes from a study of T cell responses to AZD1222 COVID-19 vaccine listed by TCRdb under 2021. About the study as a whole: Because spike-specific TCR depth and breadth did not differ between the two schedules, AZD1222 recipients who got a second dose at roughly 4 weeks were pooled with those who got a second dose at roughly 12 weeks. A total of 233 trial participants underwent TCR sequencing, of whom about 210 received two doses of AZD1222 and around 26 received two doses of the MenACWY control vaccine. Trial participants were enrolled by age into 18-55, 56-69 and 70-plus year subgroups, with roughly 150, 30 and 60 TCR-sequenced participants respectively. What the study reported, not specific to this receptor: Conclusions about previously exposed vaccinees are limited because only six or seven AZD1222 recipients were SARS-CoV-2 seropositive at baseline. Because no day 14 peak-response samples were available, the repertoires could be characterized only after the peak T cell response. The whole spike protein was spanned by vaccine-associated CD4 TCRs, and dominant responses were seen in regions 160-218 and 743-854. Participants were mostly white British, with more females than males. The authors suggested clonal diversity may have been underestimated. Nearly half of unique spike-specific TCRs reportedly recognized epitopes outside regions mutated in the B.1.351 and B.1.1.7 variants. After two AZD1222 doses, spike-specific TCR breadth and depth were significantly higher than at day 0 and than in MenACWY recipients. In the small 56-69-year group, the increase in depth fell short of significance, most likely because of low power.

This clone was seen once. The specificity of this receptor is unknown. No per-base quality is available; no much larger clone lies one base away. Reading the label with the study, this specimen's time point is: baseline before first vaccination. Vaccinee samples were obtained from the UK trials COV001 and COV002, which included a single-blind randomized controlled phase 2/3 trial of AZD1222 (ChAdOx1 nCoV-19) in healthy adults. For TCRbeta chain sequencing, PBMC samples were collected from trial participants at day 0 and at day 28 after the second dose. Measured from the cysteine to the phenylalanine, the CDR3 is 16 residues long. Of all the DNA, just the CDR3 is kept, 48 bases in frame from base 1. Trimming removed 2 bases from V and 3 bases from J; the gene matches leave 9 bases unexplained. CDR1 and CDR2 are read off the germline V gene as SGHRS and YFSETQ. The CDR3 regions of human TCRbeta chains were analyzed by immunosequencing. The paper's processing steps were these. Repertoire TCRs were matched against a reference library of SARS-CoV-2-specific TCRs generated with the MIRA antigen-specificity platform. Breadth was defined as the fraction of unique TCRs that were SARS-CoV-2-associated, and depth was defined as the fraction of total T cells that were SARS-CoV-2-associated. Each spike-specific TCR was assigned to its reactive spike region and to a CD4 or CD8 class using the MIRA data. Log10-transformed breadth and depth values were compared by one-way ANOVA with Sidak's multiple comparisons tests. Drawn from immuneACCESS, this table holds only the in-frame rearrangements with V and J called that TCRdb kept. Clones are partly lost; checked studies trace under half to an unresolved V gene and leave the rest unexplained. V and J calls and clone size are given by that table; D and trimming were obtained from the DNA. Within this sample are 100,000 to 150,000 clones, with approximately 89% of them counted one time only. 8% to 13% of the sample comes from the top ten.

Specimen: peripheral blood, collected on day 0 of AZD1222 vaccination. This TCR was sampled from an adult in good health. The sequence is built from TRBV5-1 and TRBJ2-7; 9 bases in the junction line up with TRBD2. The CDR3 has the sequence CASSLEPGLAYYEQYF. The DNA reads TGCGCCAGCAGCTTAGAACCGGGACTAGCCTACTACGAGCAGTACTTC.